The 30 T cell receptor beta chains presented below share a single source sample, sequenced in a study of T cells in tuberculosis. Cells were sorted from thawed PBMC rested overnight and stained with GMM-loaded CD1B tetramer, viability dye and anti-CD3. The CD1B tetramers carried C32 glucose monomycolate purified from Rhodococcus equi. Sequenced by immunoSEQ multiplex PCR; TCRdb stores in-frame clones only, minus some. The data contain about 54,000 clones, 70% to 90% of them singletons. Sequenced sample: CD1b-GMM tetramer-negative cells sorted from PBMCs. Receptors originate from an adult woman with latent tuberculosis.

This clone was seen only once. The rearrangement joins TRBV27 to TRBJ2-2; a weak D match, TRBD2 (6 bases). This CDR3 comprises 16 residues. V lost 6 bases and J 1 base, leaving 15 bases between the germline ends. The V gene's germline CDR1 is MNHEY and CDR2 SMNVEV (reference sequence). CDR3 DNA: TGTGCCAGCAGGCGGTCGGGGCGGGAGAACACCGGGGAGCTGTTTTTT. Encoded protein: CASRRSGRENTGELFF.

Turning to this clone: Other nucleotide sequences from this sample produce the same CDR3. The J gene is TRBJ2-7, the V gene TRBV7-8; D is perhaps TRBD1 (7 bases). V dropped 3 bases and J dropped 1 base, with 13 bases sitting between them. Germline CDR1 SGHVS, CDR2 FQNEAQ. The CDR3 sequence is 15 residues long. The CDR3 loop is CASSLWSGGSYEQYF. The CDR3 coding sequence is TGTGCCAGCAGCTTGTGGTCAGGGGGGTCCTACGAGCAGTACTTC. Full variable domain (outside the CDR3, taken from reference TRBV7-8 and TRBJ2-7): GAGVSQSPRYKVAKRGQDVALRCDPISGHVSLFWYQQALGQGPEFLTYFQNEAQLDKSGLPSDRFFAERPEGSVSTLKIQRTQQEDSAVYLCASSLWSGGSYEQYFGPGTRLTVT.

As DNA, the CDR3 is TGTGCCAGCAGCTTGGTGGCCCAGCCCCAGCATTTT. This encodes CASSLVAQPQHF. The rearrangement links TRBV5-8 to TRBJ1-5; D not certain. CDR3 length equals 12 residues. Trimming left V 0 bases short and J 7 bases short, with 5 bases between. CDR1 and CDR2 from the germline V gene are SGHTS and YDEGEE.

The gene calls are TRBV7-9 and TRBJ2-7; D may be TRBD2 (6 bases). CDR1 SEHNR and CDR2 FQNEAQ come from the germline V gene (reference sequence). This CDR3 is built from 16 residues. The ends were cut back, 1 base at V and 4 bases at J, with 17 bases in the middle. The CDR3 spells CASSLEGTGDYYEQYF. DNA of the CDR3: TGTGCCAGCAGCTTAGAGGGTACGGGGGATTATTACGAGCAGTACTTC.

V is TRBV4-1 and J is TRBJ1-2, with a possible D match to TRBD1 (6 bases). This CDR3 spans 15 amino acids. V lost 1 base, J lost 2 bases, and 11 bases lay in between. Germline V gives CDR1 MGHRA, CDR2 YSYEKL. The CDR3 DNA sequence: TGCGCCAGCAGCCAAGTCAGGGGCTCAAACTATGGCTACACCTTC. It encodes CASSQVRGSNYGYTF.

This chain links TRBV30 with TRBJ2-1; 9 bases match TRBD2. CDR3 length equals 15 residues. Trimming at V came to 3 bases and at J to 3 bases, leaving 6 bases not matched to a gene. Germline V gene data show CDR1 as GTSNPN and CDR2 as SVGIG (reference sequence). This CDR3 reads CAWRPIAGDYNEQFF. The CDR3 region has the DNA TGTGCCTGGAGGCCTATAGCGGGAGACTACAATGAGCAGTTCTTC.

This sequence joins TRBV5-6 and TRBJ2-1; 9 bases match TRBD1. CDR3 length: 11 residues. J lost 14 bases, V lost 4 bases, and 4 bases had no gene match. Germline assignment: CDR1 SGHDT and CDR2 YYEEEE. CDR3 region: CASSLGQGKFF. The CDR3 DNA reads TGTGCCAGCAGCCTAGGACAGGGGAAGTTCTTC.

The chain combines TRBV29-1 with TRBJ2-3; perhaps TRBD2 as D (5 bases). This CDR3 has 14 residues. V dropped 3 bases and J dropped 0 bases, with 10 bases sitting between them. Germline values: CDR1 SQVTM, CDR2 ANQGSEA. In DNA form, the CDR3 reads TGCAGCGTTGAGGCCGGAGGAAGCACAGATACGCAGTATTTT. It codes for CSVEAGGSTDTQYF.

V gene TRBV7-2 combines with J gene TRBJ1-5, with D possibly TRBD1 on 5 matching bases. The CDR3 extends over 15 amino acids. V dropped 5 bases and J dropped 4 bases, with 15 bases sitting between them. The V gene's germline CDR1 is SGHTA and CDR2 FQGNSA. For the CDR3, the DNA is TGTGCCAGCAGCCCGGAAGGGGAGGGAAATCAGCCCCAGCATTTT. Encoded protein: CASSPEGEGNQPQHF.

About this clone itself: At one end, the junction sequence differs from germline, possibly due to a read error. The chain links TRBV7-9 to TRBJ1-1; 7 bases line up with TRBD1. Germline V lookup: CDR1 SEHNR, CDR2 FQNEAQ (reference sequence). The CDR3 has 14 residues. As DNA, the CDR3 is TGTGCCAGCAGCCGCCCGACAGGGATGACTGGAGCTTTCTTT. This gives the protein CASSRPTGMTGAFF.

The rearrangement uses TRBV7-8 and TRBJ1-5; D might be TRBD1 (6 bases). Trimming left V 7 bases short and J 6 bases short, with 16 bases between. The CDR3 is 14 amino acids. Germline V gene data show CDR1 as SGHVS and CDR2 as FQNEAQ. The DNA of the CDR3 is TGTGCCAGCACCCCAGCCAGGGGCCGTCAGCCCCAGCATTTT. This codes for CASTPARGRQPQHF.

The CDR3 protein is CASSQVRESDVQFF. DNA for the CDR3: TGCGCCAGCAGCCAAGTTAGAGAATCTGATGTGCAGTTCTTC. The chain couples TRBV4-3 to TRBJ2-1; D is unresolved. V lost 1 base, J lost 12 bases, and 16 bases lay in between. CDR1 LGHNA and CDR2 YSLEER come from the germline V gene. CDR3 length: 14 residues.

The CDR3 here is CASSRRWSGTDTQYF. CDR3 DNA sequence: TGCGCCAGCAGCCGTCGATGGAGCGGCACAGATACGCAGTATTTT. The J gene is TRBJ2-3, the V gene TRBV5-1; unclear D gene. V shed 4 bases and J shed 1 base, with 13 bases lying between them. CDR3 length: 15 residues. Germline CDR1 SGHRS, CDR2 YFSETQ.

The chain recombines TRBV5-8 with TRBJ1-1; D not certain. This CDR3 contains 13 residues. V was trimmed by 0 bases and J by 3 bases, leaving 6 bases between them. Germline V gives CDR1 SGHTS, CDR2 YDEGEE. In DNA form, the CDR3 reads TGTGCCAGCAGCTTGGTATTTCACACTGAAGCTTTCTTT. Its protein is CASSLVFHTEAFF.

The chain is built from TRBV4-2 and TRBJ2-3, with TRBD2 matching 11 bases. This CDR3 region has 16 residues. V gave up 3 bases and J gave up 4 bases; unmatched junction bases: 6. Germline values: CDR1 LGHNA, CDR2 YNFKEQ. CDR3 in DNA: TGTGCCAGCAGCCACGCAACTAGCGGGAGTCCAGATACGCAGTATTTT. It yields the protein CASSHATSGSPDTQYF.

This clone was detected only once. The chain links TRBV29-1 to TRBJ2-1, with D possibly matching TRBD1 (6 bases). V lost 7 bases, J lost 0 bases, and 13 bases lay in between. The CDR3 totals 14 residues. The germline V gene has CDR1 SQVTM and CDR2 ANQGSEA. CDR3 loop: CSAPTGSSYNEQFF. The CDR3 DNA reads TGCAGCGCCCCGACAGGCAGCTCCTACAATGAGCAGTTCTTC.

This chain links TRBV28 with TRBJ2-7; 11 nucleotides line up with TRBD2. The junction had 15 bases not matched to a gene; V was cut back by 2 bases and J by 0 bases. Germline V gene lookup returns CDR1 MDHEN and CDR2 SYDVKM. This CDR3 has 20 amino acids. The CDR3 DNA reads TGTGCCAGCAGTTTAATTCCACGACTAGCGGGAACAAGGGACTCCTACGAGCAGTACTTC. Translated, it gives CASSLIPRLAGTRDSYEQYF.

This chain joins TRBV29-1 and TRBJ2-1; perhaps TRBD2 as D (6 bases). The CDR3 runs to 12 residues. Trimming took 3 bases from V and 7 from J, leaving 10 bases between them. Germline loops: CDR1 SQVTM, CDR2 ANQGSEA. CDR3 region: CSVDIRGNEQFF. CDR3 coding DNA: TGCAGCGTTGATATCCGGGGGAATGAGCAGTTCTTC.

Points on this clone: Here the CDR3 omits its conserved ending phenylalanine or tryptophan, so a read error is the likely source. The chain has TRBV7-9 and TRBJ1-2; D not certain. CDR1 is SEHNR and CDR2 is FQNEAQ in the germline V gene (reference sequence). Trimming removed 4 bases from V and 2 bases from J, with 11 bases in between. This CDR3 has 14 residues. In DNA form, the CDR3 reads TGTGCCAGCAGCTCGGCAGACGTGAACTATGGCTACACCTCC. It codes for CASSSADVNYGYTS.

CDR3 bases: TGTGCCAGCCGGCTGACAGGCTCGGGTGAGCAGTACTTC. This translates into CASRLTGSGEQYF. This chain connects TRBV28 to TRBJ2-5; D possibly corresponds to TRBD1 (6 bases). CDR3 length: 13 residues. The ends were cut back, 8 bases at V and 11 bases at J, with 21 bases in the middle. Germline V gives CDR1 MDHEN, CDR2 SYDVKM.

The chain employs TRBV6-5 and TRBJ1-2; 7 bases are shared with TRBD1. CDR3 length: 14 residues. Germline V gene data show CDR1 as MNHEY and CDR2 as SVGAGI. With 5 bases clipped from V and 2 bases from J, the junction kept 5 bases outside the gene matches. The CDR3 here is CASSRTGANYGYTF. CDR3 bases: TGTGCCAGCAGTCGGACAGGAGCCAACTATGGCTACACCTTC.

As DNA, the CDR3 is TGCGCCAGCAGCCAAGATCCCGGGACTAGATACGAGCAGTACTTC. Its translation is CASSQDPGTRYEQYF. The chain recombines TRBV4-3 with TRBJ2-7, with 8 bases aligning to TRBD2. Trimming took 0 bases from V and 4 from J; bases not matched to a gene: 5. This CDR3 spans 15 amino acids. The V gene's germline CDR1 is LGHNA and CDR2 YSLEER.

The rearrangement links TRBV7-2 to TRBJ2-2, with TRBD2 as a possible D gene (6 bases). Germline assignment: CDR1 SGHTA and CDR2 FQGNSA. This CDR3 has 16 residues. V lost 2 bases to trimming and J lost 1 base, with 11 bases between them. The CDR3 sequence: CASSLNGGKNTGELFF. The CDR3 nucleotides read TGTGCCAGCAGCTTAAATGGAGGGAAGAACACCGGGGAGCTGTTTTTT.

As DNA, the CDR3 is TGTGCCAGCAGCGCGACGACAGGGGGTACAGATACGCAGTATTTT. The encoded protein is CASSATTGGTDTQYF. J is TRBJ2-3 and V is TRBV9, with 9 bases that match TRBD1. The CDR3 spans 15 residues. Per germline, CDR1 SGDLS and CDR2 YYNGEE. With 3 bases clipped from V and 3 bases from J, the junction kept 5 bases outside the gene matches.

Only one count was recorded for this clone. The rearrangement links TRBV5-5 to TRBJ1-4, with 7 bases aligning to TRBD1. CDR3 size: 14 residues. Trimming removed 2 bases from V and 8 bases from J; junction bases left unmatched: 6. Germline V lookup: CDR1 SGHKS, CDR2 YYEKEE (reference sequence). The CDR3 DNA follows: TGTGCCAGCAGCTTACCGACAGGGAGGGAAAAACTGTTTTTT. The encoded protein is CASSLPTGREKLFF.

This clone is classed as medium-sized. The V call is TRBV5-4, the J call TRBJ1-1, with D hard to call. Per germline, CDR1 SGHNT and CDR2 YYREEE (reference sequence). This CDR3 contains 12 residues. V was cut by 2 bases and J by 0 bases, with 2 bases left in between. The CDR3 region has the DNA TGTGCCAGCAGCTTTATGAACACTGAAGCTTTCTTT. This gives the protein CASSFMNTEAFF. Using reference TRBV5-4 and TRBJ1-1 for the parts outside the CDR3, the full variable domain is ETGVTQSPTHLIKTRGQQVTLRCSSQSGHNTVSWYQQALGQGPQFIFQYYREEENGRGNFPPRFSGLQFPNYSSELNVNALELDDSALYLCASSFMNTEAFFGQGTRLTVV.

The chain employs TRBV11-2 and TRBJ2-7, with D perhaps matching TRBD2 (5 bases). Trimming left V 3 bases short and J 6 bases short, with 12 bases between. Per the germline V gene, CDR1 is SGHAT and CDR2 is FQNNGV. This CDR3 is 13 amino acids long. In nucleotides, the CDR3 is TGTGCCAGCAGCTTCGGGAAGATTCTCGAGCAGTACTTC. Its translation is CASSFGKILEQYF.

The rearrangement links TRBV5-4 to TRBJ2-7; 11 positions agree with TRBD2. Germline CDR1 and CDR2: SGHNT and YYREEE (reference sequence). J was trimmed by 4 bases and V by 1 base; bases with no gene match: 13. This CDR3 has 18 residues. The CDR3 reads CASSLRGSGRAKEYEQYF. As DNA, the CDR3 is TGTGCCAGCAGCTTGCGGGGTAGCGGGAGGGCCAAAGAATACGAGCAGTACTTC.

The rearrangement joins TRBV7-2 to TRBJ2-3, with D maybe TRBD2 (5 bases). This CDR3 region has 17 residues. Germline V gene sequence: CDR1 SGHTA, CDR2 FQGNSA. V lost 5 bases to trimming and J lost 3 bases, with 21 bases between them. The CDR3 loop is CASSPRLSQQMTDTQYF. CDR3 nucleotide sequence: TGTGCCAGCAGCCCCAGACTATCGCAGCAGATGACAGATACGCAGTATTTT.

CDR3 sequence: CASSSYLEDTQYF. CDR3 bases: TGTGCCAGCAGCTCTTACCTAGAAGATACGCAGTATTTT. The chain carries TRBV6-5 and TRBJ2-3; D ambiguous. There are 13 residues in the CDR3. Between the trimmed V and J ends, which lost 6 bases and 5 bases, there was a span of 12 bases. Germline V gene data show CDR1 as MNHEY and CDR2 as SVGAGI.